The 17 T cell receptor beta chains reported below all come from one sample, sequenced in a study of Ad26.COV2.S vaccination and SARS-CoV-2 variants. Treatment of the sample: about 20 received Ad26.COV2.S at low or high dose, single or two shots; about 5 received placebo; per-sample allocation not given. Material that was analyzed had been drawn on day 63 after the first vaccine or placebo injection. Clones were read by immunoSEQ multiplex PCR, and TCRdb kept only the in-frame ones, dropping some. The data show roughly 270,000 clones, over 75% seen once. The material was peripheral blood, obtained in a trial of Ad26.COV2.S vaccine versus placebo. Receptors originate from a person between 18 and 65 years old who received the Ad26.COV2.S COVID-19 vaccine or a placebo.

The CDR3 protein is CASSFGGSQPQHF. Here the CDR3 DNA reads TGTGCCAGCAGCTTCGGGGGGAGTCAGCCCCAGCATTTT. This chain joins TRBV5-6 and TRBJ1-5; tentative D call: TRBD1 (5 bases). The V end lost 2 bases, the J end lost 6 bases, and 9 bases lay between the germline ends. This CDR3 is built from 13 residues. Germline V gives CDR1 SGHDT, CDR2 YYEEEE.

The rearrangement uses TRBV9 and TRBJ1-1, with D hard to call. Trimming stripped 3 bases from V and 2 bases from J, with 11 bases between. Germline loops: CDR1 SGDLS, CDR2 YYNGEE. There are 14 residues in the CDR3. The CDR3 sequence: CASSEPAPNTEAFF. As DNA, the CDR3 is TGTGCCAGCAGCGAGCCCGCCCCAAACACTGAAGCTTTCTTT. The full variable domain, with the rest looked up from reference TRBV9 and TRBJ1-1, is DSGVTQTPKHLITATGQRVTLRCSPRSGDLSVYWYQQSLDQGLQFLIQYYNGEERAKGNILERFSAQQFPDLHSELNLSSLELGDSALYFCASSEPAPNTEAFFGQGTRLTVV.

The gene calls are TRBV7-6 and TRBJ1-5; tentatively, D is TRBD1 (5 bases). Germline CDR1 and CDR2: SGHVS and FNYEAQ. V was pared by 3 bases and J by 6 bases, with 12 bases between. This CDR3 region has 14 residues. The CDR3 nucleotides read TGTGCCAGCAGCTTGGTCCGGGACTCTCAGCCCCAGCATTTT. Its translation: CASSLVRDSQPQHF.

The J gene is TRBJ2-5, the V gene TRBV19, with D tentatively TRBD2 (8 bases). The CDR3 runs 14 residues. The V gene's germline CDR1 is LNHDA and CDR2 SQIVND (reference sequence). V was shortened by 3 bases and J by 5 bases, with 13 bases between the two germline ends. The CDR3 here is CASSIVAGQETQYF. As DNA, the CDR3 is TGTGCCAGTAGTATCGTAGCGGGACAGGAGACCCAGTACTTC.

This rearrangement joins TRBV3-1 (or the pseudogene TRBV3-2) to TRBJ2-2, with no clear D. Germline lookup yields CDR1 LGHDT and CDR2 YNNKEL (reference sequence). The CDR3 loop spans 16 amino acids. V gave up 2 bases and J gave up 6 bases, with 16 bases separating them. CDR3: CASSQLVLWRSGELFF. Here the CDR3 DNA reads TGTGCCAGCAGCCAACTAGTCCTTTGGAGATCCGGGGAGCTGTTTTTT.

This chain uses TRBV7-9 with TRBJ2-7, with D possibly being TRBD1 (5 bases). V was clipped by 1 base and J by 6 bases, with 7 bases between them. Germline-derived CDR1 and CDR2 are SEHNR and FQNEAQ (reference sequence). CDR3 length: 12 residues. CDR3 in DNA: TGTGCCAGCAGCTTAGACAGGTTCGAGCAGTACTTC. As protein: CASSLDRFEQYF.

Only a few counts were recorded for this clone. This chain joins TRBV23-1 and TRBJ2-7, with TRBD1 as a possible D gene (6 bases). TRBV23-1 is sorted into the ORF group, with uncertain function. This CDR3 has 15 residues. Between the trimmed V and J ends, which lost 2 bases and 3 bases, there was a span of 14 bases. The CDR3 region is CASSQPLDSDYEQYF. For the CDR3, the DNA is TGCGCCAGCAGTCAACCTTTGGACAGCGACTACGAGCAGTACTTC.

Here the CDR3 reads CASSLGPTQGRTYEQYF. CDR3 bases: TGTGCCAGCAGCTTGGGTCCAACCCAGGGACGGACCTACGAGCAGTACTTC. J is TRBJ2-7 and V is TRBV5-5; D possibly uses TRBD1 or TRBD2 (5 bases each). The germline gives CDR1 SGHKS, CDR2 YYEKEE (reference sequence). V was cut by 0 bases and J by 2 bases, with 18 bases left in between. This CDR3 has 17 amino acids.

This chain links TRBV27 with TRBJ1-1; D call uncertain. CDR1 is MNHEY and CDR2 is SMNVEV in the germline V gene (reference sequence). The V gene lost 6 bases and the J gene lost 6 bases, with 14 bases spanning the gap. This CDR3 contains 13 residues. The CDR3 DNA reads as TGTGCCAGCAGCCCCCGACCAAGCGCTGAAGCTTTCTTT. Amino acid sequence: CASSPRPSAEAFF.

The chain joins TRBV5-4 to TRBJ2-1; tentatively, D is TRBD1 (5 bases). This CDR3 is 14 amino acids long. Germline CDR1 reads SGHNT; CDR2 reads YYREEE (reference sequence). The V end lost 1 base, the J end lost 3 bases, and 8 bases lay between the germline ends. The CDR3 reads CASSLQGSYNEQFF. CDR3 coding DNA: TGTGCCAGCAGCTTGCAGGGTAGCTACAATGAGCAGTTCTTC.

The rearrangement links TRBV5-6 to TRBJ2-3; 12 positions match TRBD2. Germline V gene sequence: CDR1 SGHDT, CDR2 YYEEEE. Trimming at V came to 5 bases and at J to 4 bases, leaving 8 bases not matched to a gene. The CDR3 sequence is 16 residues long. Here the CDR3 reads CASSKPTSGSPDTQYF. The CDR3 DNA reads as TGTGCCAGCAGTAAACCGACTAGCGGGAGCCCAGATACGCAGTATTTT.

The V and J genes are TRBV5-1 and TRBJ1-1, with D hard to call. CDR1 SGHRS and CDR2 YFSETQ come from the germline V gene. Trimming took off 1 base at V and 2 bases at J, with 6 bases between the two ends. This CDR3 spans 13 amino acids. The CDR3 protein is CASSLTANTEAFF. As DNA, the CDR3 is TGCGCCAGCAGCTTGACAGCTAACACTGAAGCTTTCTTT.

This chain links TRBV5-1 with TRBJ1-1; 9 bases map to TRBD1. Trimming at V came to 2 bases and at J to 5 bases, leaving 7 bases not matched to a gene. CDR3 size: 15 residues. CDR1 SGHRS and CDR2 YFSETQ come from the germline V gene. The CDR3 region has the DNA TGCGCCAGCAGCTTAGACAGGGGGGTAGGGACTGAAGCTTTCTTT. Protein product: CASSLDRGVGTEAFF.

V is TRBV7-9 and J is TRBJ2-4, with unresolved D. Germline V gene data show CDR1 as SEHNR and CDR2 as FQNEAQ (reference sequence). The CDR3 loop spans 15 amino acids. V lost 1 base and J lost 0, with 7 bases in between. CDR3 sequence reads: CASSLDGSAKNIQYF. Here the CDR3 DNA reads TGTGCCAGCAGCTTAGACGGGTCAGCCAAAAACATTCAGTACTTC. The variable domain in full, completed from reference TRBV7-9 and TRBJ2-4, reads DTGVSQNPRHKITKRGQNVTFRCDPISEHNRLYWYRQTLGQGPEFLTYFQNEAQLEKSRLLSDRFSAERPKGSFSTLEIQRTEQGDSAMYLCASSLDGSAKNIQYFGAGTRLSVL.

Details on this clone: Additional DNA sequences in this sample encode the identical CDR3. The V gene is TRBV30, the J gene TRBJ1-5; D unclear. V was trimmed by 2 bases and J by 2 bases, leaving 4 bases between them. This CDR3 is 12 amino acids long. Germline CDR1 GTSNPN, CDR2 SVGIG (reference sequence). CDR3 DNA sequence: TGTGCCTGGAGTCGAGGCAATCAGCCCCAGCATTTT. It codes for CAWSRGNQPQHF.

The rearrangement links TRBV6-5 to TRBJ2-1; 8 bases fit TRBD1. CDR1 is MNHEY, CDR2 SVGAGI, per germline. V dropped 8 bases and J dropped 1; count of bases not matched to a gene: 4. This CDR3 region has 14 residues. In nucleotides, the CDR3 is TGTGCCAGCCAGAGGACAGGGTCCTACAATGAGCAGTTCTTC. Amino acid sequence: CASQRTGSYNEQFF.

The chain uses TRBV3-1 (or the pseudogene TRBV3-2) and TRBJ1-1; D is ambiguous. Between the trimmed V and J ends, which lost 0 bases and 5 bases, there was a span of 7 bases. This CDR3 has 13 amino acids. Germline V gene data show CDR1 as LGHDT and CDR2 as YNNKEL (reference sequence). This chain's CDR3 is CASSQESRTEAFF. CDR3 coding DNA: TGTGCCAGCAGCCAAGAGTCTAGGACTGAAGCTTTCTTT.